This TCR beta chain was recovered during a study of T cells in women clearing cervical HPV infection. Assay used: immunoSEQ multiplex PCR; TCRdb lists only in-frame clones, some missing. The table for this sample gives approximately 35,000 clones. Sequencing input: blood buffy coat. The receptor was derived from a woman between 18 and 69 years old with a cervical HPV16 infection that either progressed to CIN3+ or cleared (not recorded which).

CDR3 bases read: TGTGCCAGCAGCTCCCAGGGAGGGGCAGGGAATGAG. It codes for CASSSQGGAGNE. The whole CDR3 reads CASSSQGGAGNEQFF. The chain employs TRBV7-9 and TRBJ2-1, with 7 bases that match TRBD2. The read ends 3 residues before the CDR3 terminus; that terminus is restored from the germline J gene. CDR1 and CDR2 (germline): SEHNR, FQNEAQ (reference sequence). This CDR3 is built from 15 residues. The V and J ends lost 4 bases and 7 bases, in that order; junction bases with no gene match: 10.